This T cell receptor (beta chain) was obtained from a study of blood T cell repertoires in COVID-19. The wider study: COVID-19 samples collected from the United States, Italy and Spain covered acute and convalescent phases. From T cells, B-cell-depleted T cells, or PBMCs came the material, which was cDNA or gDNA.

The CDR3 loop spans 19 amino acids. V lost 3 bases to trimming and J lost 4 bases; unmatched junction nucleotides: 16. CDR1 and CDR2 (germline): MGHRA, YSYEKL. Profiling relied on immunoSEQ multiplex PCR, and the TCRdb table lists in-frame clones only, not all of them. The repertoire includes some 300,000 clones, about 91% of them detected once, and roughly 7% sits in the top ten. Source material: peripheral blood. The chain carries TRBV4-1 and TRBJ2-3, with TRBD1 matching 10 bases. The receptor's source is a woman aged 30 to 39 who had recovered from COVID-19. CDR3 coding DNA: TGCGCCAGCAGCCATGACCGGGACAGGGGAAAGGTGCGTCCAGATACGCAGTATTTT. Protein sequence: CASSHDRDRGKVRPDTQYF.